The 6 T cell receptor beta chains below were found in one sample sequenced in a study of T-cell memory formation after mild COVID-19. TCRdb reanalysed the 5' RACE reads using MiXCR and keeps one entry per CDR3 protein. The sample contains roughly 130,000 distinct CDR3 sequences, more than 15% of which appear only once. The sequenced sample consisted of PBMCs or a T cell subset sorted from them (not recorded which). These receptors were obtained from a man younger than 30 who had mild COVID-19 (a few samples of this study predate the infection). Cell type and time point are not known.

This clonotype was seen many times. This chain links TRBV6-2 or TRBV6-3 with TRBJ2-6; no definite D call. Trimming shortened V by 10 bases and J by 0 bases, and 10 bases separated the two germline ends. The CDR3 is made up of 14 amino acids. CDR1 is MNHEY and CDR2 is SVGEGT in the germline V gene. The CDR3 reads CAIRVRSGANVLTF. DNA for the CDR3: TGTGCCATCCGGGTGCGCTCTGGGGCCAACGTCCTGACTTTC.

This clonotype was detected only a few times. The chain couples TRBV6-5 to TRBJ1-1; D possibly corresponds to TRBD1 (5 bases). The germline gives CDR1 MNHEY, CDR2 SVGAGI. V was pared by 0 bases and J by 7 bases, with 12 bases between. This CDR3 contains 14 residues. DNA of the CDR3: TGTGCCAGCAGTTACTCCGGCAGGGAGAATGAAGCTTTCTTT. Protein sequence: CASSYSGRENEAFF.

This clonotype came up many times. The chain has TRBV7-8 and TRBJ2-7; 7 nucleotides align to TRBD1. The CDR3 spans 13 residues. The germline gives CDR1 SGHVS, CDR2 FQNEAQ. V was pared by 1 base and J by 4 bases, with 1 base of the junction left unmatched. The CDR3 sequence: CASSLDRGYEQYF. CDR3 DNA: TGTGCCAGCAGCTTAGACAGGGGATACGAGCAGTACTTC.

The chain links TRBV12-3 or TRBV12-4 to TRBJ1-1; perhaps TRBD1 as D (5 bases). V was trimmed by 4 bases and J by 6 bases, leaving 12 bases between them. The CDR3 is 13 amino acids. The DNA for the CDR3 is TGTGCCAGCAGTTGGACCGGAGGGGCTGAAGCTTTCTTT. Its translation is CASSWTGGAEAFF.

This clonotype came up once. This rearrangement joins TRBV2 to TRBJ1-1, with D perhaps TRBD1 (5 bases). Germline V gene sequence: CDR1 SNHLY, CDR2 FYNNEI. The CDR3 loop spans 14 amino acids. Trimming removed 8 bases at V and 3 bases at J, with 16 bases between. The CDR3: CASEVAGGHTEAFF. CDR3 nucleotides: TGTGCCAGCGAGGTGGCGGGGGGACACACTGAAGCTTTCTTT.

This clonotype was counted between two and nine times. This chain joins TRBV7-8 and TRBJ2-5; TRBD1 aligns across 8 bases. Germline-derived CDR1 and CDR2 are SGHVS and FQNEAQ. CDR3 size: 15 residues. The trim removed 0 bases at V and 4 bases at J, leaving 4 bases unmatched. The CDR3 is CASSLARTGPETQYF. CDR3 sequence (DNA): TGTGCCAGCAGCTTAGCCCGGACAGGGCCAGAGACCCAGTACTTC.